This T cell receptor (beta chain) was identified during a study of tissue T cells after allogeneic stem cell transplantation. This clone was seen only a few times. Sequenced by immunoSEQ multiplex PCR; TCRdb stores in-frame clones only, minus some. Here the sample spans under 900 clones, 76% being singletons. V dropped 4 bases and J dropped 3; count of bases not matched to a gene: 7. The V gene's germline CDR1 is SGHRS and CDR2 YFSETQ. The CDR3 is made up of 15 amino acids. The receptor's source is a female patient between 18 and 50 years old with steroid-refractory graft-versus-host disease after an allogeneic stem cell transplant. Some T cells may have come from the graft donor. The J gene is TRBJ2-5, the V gene TRBV5-1; 9 bases line up with TRBD2. The sequencing here drew on mid-colon tissue, taken at autopsy. In DNA, the CDR3 is TGCGCCAGCAGCCCCCTATTAGCGGGGGAAGAGACCCAGTACTTC. The encoded protein is CASSPLLAGEETQYF.